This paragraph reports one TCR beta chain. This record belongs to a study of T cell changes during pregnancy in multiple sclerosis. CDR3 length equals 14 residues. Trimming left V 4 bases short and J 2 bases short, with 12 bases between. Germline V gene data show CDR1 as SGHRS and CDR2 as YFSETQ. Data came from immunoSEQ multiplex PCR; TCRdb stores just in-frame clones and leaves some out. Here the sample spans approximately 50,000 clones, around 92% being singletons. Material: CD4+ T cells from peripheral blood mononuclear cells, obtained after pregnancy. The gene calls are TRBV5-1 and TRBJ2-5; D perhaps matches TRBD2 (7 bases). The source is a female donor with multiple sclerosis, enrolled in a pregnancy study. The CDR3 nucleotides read TGCGCCAGCAGCAAAGGGGGGGTACAAGAGACCCAGTACTTC. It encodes CASSKGGVQETQYF.